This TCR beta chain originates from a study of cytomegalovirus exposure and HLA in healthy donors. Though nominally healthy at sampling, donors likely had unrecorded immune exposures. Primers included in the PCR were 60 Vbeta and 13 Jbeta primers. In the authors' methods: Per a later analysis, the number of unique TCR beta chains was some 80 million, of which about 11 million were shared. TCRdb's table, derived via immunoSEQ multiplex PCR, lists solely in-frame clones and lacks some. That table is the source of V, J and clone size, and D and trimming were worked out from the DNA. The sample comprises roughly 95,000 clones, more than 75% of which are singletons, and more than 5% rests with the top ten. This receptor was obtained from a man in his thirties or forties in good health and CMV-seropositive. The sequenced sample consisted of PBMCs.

The CDR3 reads CASSVHSNYGYTF. The CDR3 DNA reads as TGTGCCAGCAGCGTACACAGTAACTATGGCTACACCTTC. The chain recombines TRBV9 with TRBJ1-2, with D hard to call. The CDR3 has 13 residues. V was shortened by 1 base and J by 1 base, with 5 bases between the two germline ends. Germline V gene data show CDR1 as SGDLS and CDR2 as YYNGEE.